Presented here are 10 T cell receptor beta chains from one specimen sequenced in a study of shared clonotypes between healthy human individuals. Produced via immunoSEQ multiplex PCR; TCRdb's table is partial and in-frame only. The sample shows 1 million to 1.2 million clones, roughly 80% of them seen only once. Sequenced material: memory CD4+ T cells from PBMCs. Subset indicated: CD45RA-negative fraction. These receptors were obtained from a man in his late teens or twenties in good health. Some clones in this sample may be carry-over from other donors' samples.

CDR3 nucleotides: TGTGCCTGGAGCTCCCCCACAGATACGCAGTATTTT. It translates to CAWSSPTDTQYF. The chain couples TRBV30 to TRBJ2-3; D remains unclear. There are 12 residues in the CDR3. Trimming shortened V by 3 bases and J by 2 bases, and 6 bases separated the two germline ends. Germline CDR1 and CDR2: GTSNPN and SVGIG (reference sequence).

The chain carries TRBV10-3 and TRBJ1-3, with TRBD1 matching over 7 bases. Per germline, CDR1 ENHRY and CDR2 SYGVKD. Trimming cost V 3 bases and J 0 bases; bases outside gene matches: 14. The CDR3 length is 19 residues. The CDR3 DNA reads TGTGCCATCAGTGACTTTGGCAGGGGGTCACCGAGCTCTGGAAACACCATATATTTT. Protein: CAISDFGRGSPSSGNTIYF.

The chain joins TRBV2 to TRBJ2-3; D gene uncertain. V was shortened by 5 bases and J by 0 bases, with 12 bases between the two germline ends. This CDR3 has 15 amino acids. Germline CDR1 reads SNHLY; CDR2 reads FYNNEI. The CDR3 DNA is TGTGCCAGCAGTTTAGGACCAGTTAGCACAGATACGCAGTATTTT. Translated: CASSLGPVSTDTQYF. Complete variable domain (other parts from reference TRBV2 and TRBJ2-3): EPEVTQTPSHQVTQMGQEVILRCVPISNHLYFYWYRQILGQKVEFLVSFYNNEISEKSEIFDDQFSVERPDGSNFTLKIRSTKLEDSAMYFCASSLGPVSTDTQYFGPGTRLTVL.

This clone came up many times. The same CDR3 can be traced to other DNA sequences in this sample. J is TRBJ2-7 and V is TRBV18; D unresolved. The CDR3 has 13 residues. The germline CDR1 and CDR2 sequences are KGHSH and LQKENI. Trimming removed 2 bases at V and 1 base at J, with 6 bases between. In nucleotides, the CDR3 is TGTGCCAGCTCACCAGGTTCTTCCTACGAGCAGTACTTC. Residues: CASSPGSSYEQYF.

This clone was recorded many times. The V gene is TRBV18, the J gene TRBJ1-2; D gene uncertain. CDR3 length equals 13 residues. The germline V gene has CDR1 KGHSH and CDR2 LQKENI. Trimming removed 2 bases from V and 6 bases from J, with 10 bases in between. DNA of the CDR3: TGTGCCAGCTCACCAGAGGTTCTGGATGGCTACACCTTC. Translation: CASSPEVLDGYTF.

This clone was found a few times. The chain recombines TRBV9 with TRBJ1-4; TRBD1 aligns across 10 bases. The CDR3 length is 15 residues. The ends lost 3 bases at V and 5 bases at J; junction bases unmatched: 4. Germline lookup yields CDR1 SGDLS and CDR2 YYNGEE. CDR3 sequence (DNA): TGTGCCAGCAGCGCCGACAGGGGGCGGAATGAAAAACTGTTTTTT. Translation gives CASSADRGRNEKLFF.

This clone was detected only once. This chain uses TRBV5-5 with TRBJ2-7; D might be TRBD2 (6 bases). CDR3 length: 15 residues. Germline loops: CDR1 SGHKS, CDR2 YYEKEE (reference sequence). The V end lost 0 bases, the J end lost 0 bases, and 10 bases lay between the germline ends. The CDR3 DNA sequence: TGTGCCAGCAGCTTGGCGGGAGTCGCCTCCTACGAGCAGTACTTC. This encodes CASSLAGVASYEQYF.

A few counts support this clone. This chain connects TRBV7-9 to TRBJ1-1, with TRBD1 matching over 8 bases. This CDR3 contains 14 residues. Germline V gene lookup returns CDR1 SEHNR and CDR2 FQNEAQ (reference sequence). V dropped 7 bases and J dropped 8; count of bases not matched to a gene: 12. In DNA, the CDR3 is TGTGCCAGCAACCGACAACAGGGGGGCGAAGAAGCTTTCTTT. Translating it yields CASNRQQGGEEAFF.

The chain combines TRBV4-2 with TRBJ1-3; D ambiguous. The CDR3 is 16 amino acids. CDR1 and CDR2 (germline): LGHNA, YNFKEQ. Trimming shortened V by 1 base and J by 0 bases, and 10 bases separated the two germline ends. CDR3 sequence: CASSQARLHSGNTIYF. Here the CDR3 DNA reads TGTGCCAGCAGCCAAGCCAGACTCCACTCTGGAAACACCATATATTTT.

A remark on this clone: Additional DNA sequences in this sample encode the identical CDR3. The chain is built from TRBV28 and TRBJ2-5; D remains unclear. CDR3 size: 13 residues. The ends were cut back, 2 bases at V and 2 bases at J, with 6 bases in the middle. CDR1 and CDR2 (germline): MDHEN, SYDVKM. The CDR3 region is CASSLSGQETQYF. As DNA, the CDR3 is TGTGCCAGCAGTTTAAGTGGTCAAGAGACCCAGTACTTC.